This T cell receptor beta chain derives from a study of cytomegalovirus exposure and HLA in healthy donors. CDR3 length: 16 amino acids. CDR1 and CDR2 (germline): SEHNR, FQNEAQ (reference sequence). V shed 2 bases and J shed 3 bases, with 16 bases lying between them. PCR was performed using 60 Vbeta and 13 Jbeta primers. Data came from immunoSEQ multiplex PCR; TCRdb stores just in-frame clones and leaves some out. The table includes approximately 220,000 clones, about 75% detected once. The receptor comes from a male donor in good health and CMV-seronegative. The chain couples TRBV7-9 to TRBJ1-1, with D possibly TRBD1 on 6 matching bases. The source material was PBMCs. This CDR3 reads CASSLRIGGMDTEAFF. The CDR3 nucleotides read TGTGCCAGCAGCTTACGCATTGGGGGCATGGACACTGAAGCTTTCTTT.